This T cell receptor (beta chain) was sequenced for a study of blood T cell repertoires in COVID-19. On the study more broadly: T cells, B-cell-depleted T cells, or PBMCs supplied cDNA or gDNA.

Everyone who took part was roughly 18 to 89 years old, and they came from about two dozen US areas. Categorization into cohorts depended on clinical history that participants reported. In the study's own analysis: From reference gene primer amplification, estimates of nucleated cell counts were derived. Generated by immunoSEQ multiplex PCR, the TCRdb table keeps only in-frame clones and is missing some. The V and J calls and clone size come from that table; D and trimming were worked out from the DNA. The sample consists of a few hundred thousand clones, 70% to 90% of them appearing once. V was shortened by 11 bases and J by 5 bases, with 16 bases between the two germline ends. The CDR3 runs 13 residues. The V gene's germline CDR1 is SNHLY and CDR2 FYNNEI.

The clonotype comes from a woman in her thirties or forties with acute COVID-19. This rearrangement joins TRBV2 to TRBJ1-5, with D uncertain. The sequenced sample consisted of PBMCs or T cells enriched from blood (not recorded which). The CDR3 coding sequence is TGTGCCGGAGCAGTAAGTTTCTATCAGCCCCAGCATTTT. Amino acid sequence: CAGAVSFYQPQHF.